The clone carrying this T cell receptor beta chain was seen a few times. Antigen: not known. This sample was taken from a study of shared clonotypes between healthy human individuals. Data came from immunoSEQ multiplex PCR; TCRdb stores just in-frame clones and leaves some out. The sample shows 2,500,000 or so clones, approximately 94% of them seen only once. CD45RA-negative memory and CD45RA+ naive subsets were split from the CD4+ cells. Study-level results: On the whole, naive subsets had larger estimated richness than memory subsets had. Unshared clonotypes carried lower generation probabilities than those common to all four donors.

This TCR was sampled from a man aged 18-30 years in good health. Some clones in this sample may be carry-over from other donors' samples. Sequencing was done on a sample of naive CD4+ T cells from PBMCs. Subset described: CD45RA+ positively selected.

The CDR3 DNA follows: TGTGCCAGCAGCTTAGAACAGGCGCTCGGCTACACCTTC. Encoded protein: CASSLEQALGYTF. The J gene is TRBJ1-2, the V gene TRBV7-9; a possible D gene is TRBD1 (5 bases). V was trimmed by 1 base and J by 8 bases, leaving 11 bases between them. The germline V gene encodes CDR1 SEHNR and CDR2 FQNEAQ (reference sequence). This CDR3 comprises 13 residues. The full variable domain, in which reference TRBV7-9 and TRBJ1-2 provide the parts outside the CDR3, is DTGVSQNPRHKITKRGQNVTFRCDPISEHNRLYWYRQTLGQGPEFLTYFQNEAQLEKSRLLSDRFSAERPKGSFSTLEIQRTEQGDSAMYLCASSLEQALGYTFGSGTRLTVV.